The 8 T cell receptor beta chains below were found in one sample sequenced in a study of CD8+ T cells in alopecia areata. Investigators isolated RNA and reverse transcribed it into cDNA to act as the sequencing template. Profiled with immunoSEQ multiplex PCR; TCRdb holds only in-frame clones, not every one. The sample yields some 170,000 clones, around 63% seen once. The sample was CD4+ T cells sorted from blood, taken at week 0. Source of these receptors: a human donor with alopecia areata.

The rearrangement uses TRBV9 and TRBJ2-3, with 8 nucleotides matching TRBD2. Germline assignment: CDR1 SGDLS and CDR2 YYNGEE. This CDR3 comprises 14 residues. V trimming: 4 bases; J trimming: 6 bases; junction bases outside the gene matches: 7. The CDR3 spells CASSLGGGMDTQYF. The CDR3 DNA sequence: TGTGCCAGCAGCCTCGGGGGGGGCATGGATACGCAGTATTTT.

The chain is built from TRBV4-3 and TRBJ1-2, with 9 bases matching TRBD1. Unmatched junction bases numbered 11, after V lost 4 bases and J lost 8 bases. From germline, CDR1 is LGHNA and CDR2 YSLEER. This CDR3 region has 15 residues. CDR3 nucleotides: TGCGCCAGCAGCCGGACAGGGGAGCCAACTAACGGCTACACCTTC. This translates into CASSRTGEPTNGYTF.

V usage is TRBV7-2 and J usage is TRBJ2-1; D remains unclear. Germline V gene data show CDR1 as SGHTA and CDR2 as FQGNSA. V was shortened by 1 base and J by 2 bases, with 6 bases between the two germline ends. This CDR3 comprises 14 residues. The CDR3 region is CASSLDPPYNEQFF. CDR3 bases: TGTGCCAGCAGCTTAGATCCCCCCTACAATGAGCAGTTCTTC.

This chain links TRBV29-1 with TRBJ2-3; D not certain. The ends were cut back, 4 bases at V and 6 bases at J, with 11 bases in the middle. This CDR3 has 12 amino acids. The germline CDR1 and CDR2 sequences are SQVTM and ANQGSEA. The CDR3: CSVVLGSDTQYF. As DNA, the CDR3 is TGCAGCGTTGTACTCGGGTCGGATACGCAGTATTTT.

This sequence joins TRBV11-2 and TRBJ1-1; D might be TRBD1 (6 bases). Trimming cost V 5 bases and J 6 bases, with 16 bases left between them. The length of the CDR3 is 14 residues. Germline CDR1 is SGHAT and CDR2 is FQNNGV. This CDR3 is CASSPGRGSSEAFF. For the CDR3, the DNA is TGTGCCAGCAGCCCCGGCAGGGGTTCGTCTGAAGCTTTCTTT.

The chain couples TRBV4-1 to TRBJ2-2, with D perhaps TRBD1 (7 bases). The V end was cut by 5 bases, the J end by 7 bases, with 17 bases between. Germline V CDR1 and CDR2: MGHRA, YSYEKL. This CDR3 contains 15 residues. CDR3 sequence: CASSSQGGPIGELFF. CDR3 in DNA: TGCGCCAGCAGCTCTCAGGGGGGACCGATCGGGGAGCTGTTTTTT.

A single count supports this clone. The chain joins TRBV29-1 to TRBJ1-1; D unresolved. Trimming shortened V by 4 bases and J by 1 base, and 13 bases separated the two germline ends. CDR1 and CDR2 (germline): SQVTM, ANQGSEA. The length of the CDR3 is 14 residues. The CDR3 region has the DNA TGCAGCGTTGGTCCAAAACTGAGGAACACTGAAGCTTTCTTT. Its protein is CSVGPKLRNTEAFF.

The rearrangement joins TRBV30 to TRBJ1-4, with D possibly being TRBD1 (6 bases). Germline V gene lookup returns CDR1 GTSNPN and CDR2 SVGIG (reference sequence). The CDR3 loop spans 11 amino acids. V was trimmed by 5 bases and J by 11 bases, leaving 12 bases between them. The CDR3 bases are TGTGCCTGGGGACAGCTTGCGAAACTGTTTTTT. This sequence encodes CAWGQLAKLFF.